This T cell receptor beta chain is drawn from a study of OX40 agonist ivuxolimab in advanced cancers. The V and J ends lost 2 bases and 0 bases respectively, with 14 bases between them. The CDR3 has 18 amino acids. Germline V lookup: CDR1 LGHNA, CDR2 YNFKEQ. On this clone: Its antigen is still unknown.

Only in-frame clones appear in the TCRdb table, and some are missing; sequencing was by immunoSEQ multiplex PCR. The sample has 75,000 to 100,000 clones; roughly 90% are singletons. Overall study results and limits: Relative to CD4+, CD8+ T cells held more expanded clones on average. Within 6 weeks, CD4+ and CD8+ blood T cells expanded clonally at 0.1 to 3.0 mg/kg. Among the lowest peripheral clonal expansion occurred in 0.1-3.0 mg/kg partial responders.

The chain employs TRBV4-2 and TRBJ2-6; D perhaps matches TRBD1 (6 bases). The TCR sequence derives from an adult with an advanced solid tumor such as melanoma, head and neck, liver or kidney cancer. The sequencing here drew on CD4+ or CD8+ T cells sorted from blood, taken in a trial of the OX40 agonist ivuxolimab. The CDR3 bases are TGTGCCAGCAGCCAATCCATACAGGGAAACTCTGGGGCCAACGTCCTGACTTTC. Translated: CASSQSIQGNSGANVLTF.